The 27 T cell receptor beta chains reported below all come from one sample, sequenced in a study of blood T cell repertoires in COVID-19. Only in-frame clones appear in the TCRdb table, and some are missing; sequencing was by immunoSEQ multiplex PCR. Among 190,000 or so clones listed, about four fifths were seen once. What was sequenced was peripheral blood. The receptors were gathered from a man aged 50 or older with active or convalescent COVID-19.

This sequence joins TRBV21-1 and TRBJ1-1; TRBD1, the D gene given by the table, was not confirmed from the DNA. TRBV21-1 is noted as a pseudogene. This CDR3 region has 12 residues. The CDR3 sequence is CASWPQNTEAFF. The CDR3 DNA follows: TGTGCCAGCTGGCCACAGAACACTGAAGCTTTCTTT.

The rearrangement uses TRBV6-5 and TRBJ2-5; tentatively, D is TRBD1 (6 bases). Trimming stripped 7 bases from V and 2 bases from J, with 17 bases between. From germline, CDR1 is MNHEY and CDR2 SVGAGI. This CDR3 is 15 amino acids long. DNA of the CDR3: TGTGCCAGCACCTTGTCGCCAACAGGGCAAGAGACCCAGTACTTC. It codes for CASTLSPTGQETQYF.

The CDR3 DNA sequence: TGCAGCGTTGAAGAAATGGGGACAAACGAGCAGTACTTC. Encoded protein: CSVEEMGTNEQYF. This chain joins TRBV29-1 and TRBJ2-7; TRBD1 is a possible D gene (6 bases). This CDR3 has 13 residues. Looked up from germline, CDR1 is SQVTM and CDR2 is ANQGSEA. The germline V and J ends were trimmed by 0 bases and 5 bases, with 11 bases remaining between them.

The DNA for the CDR3 is TGTGCCAGCAGTCCGGGACAGACCTACGAGCAGTACTTC. Its protein is CASSPGQTYEQYF. This chain joins TRBV6-5 and TRBJ2-7, with 7 bases that match TRBD1. CDR3 length equals 13 residues. Trimming took 5 bases from V and 2 from J; bases not matched to a gene: 3. Germline assignment: CDR1 MNHEY and CDR2 SVGAGI.

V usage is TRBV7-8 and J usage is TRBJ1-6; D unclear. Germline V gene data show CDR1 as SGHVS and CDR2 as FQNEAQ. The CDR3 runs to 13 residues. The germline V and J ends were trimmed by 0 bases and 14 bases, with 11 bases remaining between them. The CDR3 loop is CASSLAKAPSLHF. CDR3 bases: TGTGCCAGCAGCTTAGCTAAAGCCCCGTCCCTCCACTTT.

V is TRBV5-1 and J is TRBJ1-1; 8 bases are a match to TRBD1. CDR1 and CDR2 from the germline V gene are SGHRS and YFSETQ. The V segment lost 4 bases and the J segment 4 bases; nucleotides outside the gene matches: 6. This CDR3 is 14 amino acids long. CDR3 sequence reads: CASSQGAQSTEAFF. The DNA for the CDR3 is TGCGCCAGCAGCCAGGGGGCGCAGAGCACTGAAGCTTTCTTT. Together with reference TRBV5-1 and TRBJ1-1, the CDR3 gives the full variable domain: KAGVTQTPRYLIKTRGQQVTLSCSPISGHRSVSWYQQTPGQGLQFLFEYFSETQRNKGNFPGRFSGRQFSNSRSEMNVSTLELGDSALYLCASSQGAQSTEAFFGQGTRLTVV.

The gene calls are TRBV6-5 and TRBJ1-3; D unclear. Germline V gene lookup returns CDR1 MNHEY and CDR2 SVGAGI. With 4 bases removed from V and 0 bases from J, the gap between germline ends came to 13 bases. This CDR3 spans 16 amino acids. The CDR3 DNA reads TGTGCCAGCAGTTCCCCGGCGGGCCCCTCTGGAAACACCATATATTTT. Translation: CASSSPAGPSGNTIYF.

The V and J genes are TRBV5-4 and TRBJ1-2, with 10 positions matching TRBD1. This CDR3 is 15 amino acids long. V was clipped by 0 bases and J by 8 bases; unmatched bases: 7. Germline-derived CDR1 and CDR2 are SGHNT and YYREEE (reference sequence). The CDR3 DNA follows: TGTGCCAGCAGCTTGGGGGACAGGGGATTTGGAGGCTACACCTTC. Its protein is CASSLGDRGFGGYTF.

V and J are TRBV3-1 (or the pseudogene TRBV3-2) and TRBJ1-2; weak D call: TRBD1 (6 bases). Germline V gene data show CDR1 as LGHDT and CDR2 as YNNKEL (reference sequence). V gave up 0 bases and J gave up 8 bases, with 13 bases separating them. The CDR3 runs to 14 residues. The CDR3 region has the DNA TGTGCCAGCAGCCAAGACCGGGGGGACAACGGCTACACCTTC. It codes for CASSQDRGDNGYTF.

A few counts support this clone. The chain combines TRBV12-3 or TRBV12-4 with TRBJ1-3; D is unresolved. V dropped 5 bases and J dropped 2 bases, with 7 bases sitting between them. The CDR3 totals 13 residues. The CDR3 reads CASSVGAGNTIYF. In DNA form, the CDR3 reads TGTGCCAGCAGTGTCGGGGCTGGAAACACCATATATTTT.

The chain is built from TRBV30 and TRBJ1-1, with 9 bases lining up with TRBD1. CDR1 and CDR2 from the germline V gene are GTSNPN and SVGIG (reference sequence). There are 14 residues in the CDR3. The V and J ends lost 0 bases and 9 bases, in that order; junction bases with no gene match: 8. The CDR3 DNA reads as TGTGCCTGGAGTGTAGGTGGCGGGACAGGGAAAGCTTTCTTT. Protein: CAWSVGGGTGKAFF.

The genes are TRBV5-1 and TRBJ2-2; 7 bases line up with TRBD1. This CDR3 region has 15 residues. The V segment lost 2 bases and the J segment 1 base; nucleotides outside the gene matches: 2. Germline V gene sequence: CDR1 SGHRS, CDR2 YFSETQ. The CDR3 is CASSLGTVNTGELFF. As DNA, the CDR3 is TGCGCCAGCAGCTTAGGGACAGTGAACACCGGGGAGCTGTTTTTT.

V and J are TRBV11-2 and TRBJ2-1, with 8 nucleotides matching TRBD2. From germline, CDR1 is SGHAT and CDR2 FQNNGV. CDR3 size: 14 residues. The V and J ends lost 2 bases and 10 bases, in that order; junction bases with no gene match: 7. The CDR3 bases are TGTGCCAGCAGCTTAAGGGGTAGCGGGAACGAGCAGTTCTTC. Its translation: CASSLRGSGNEQFF.

CDR3 bases: TGTGCCAGCAGATCCGGCACGGCGGGGGGGCCCTACGAGCAGTACTTC. The encoded protein is CASRSGTAGGPYEQYF. The rearrangement joins TRBV5-4 to TRBJ2-7, with 9 bases aligning to TRBD2. The V gene's germline CDR1 is SGHNT and CDR2 YYREEE (reference sequence). The CDR3 covers 16 residues. V dropped 5 bases and J dropped 2; count of bases not matched to a gene: 11. The complete variable domain, with remaining parts taken from reference TRBV5-4 and TRBJ2-7, reads ETGVTQSPTHLIKTRGQQVTLRCSSQSGHNTVSWYQQALGQGPQFIFQYYREEENGRGNFPPRFSGLQFPNYSSELNVNALELDDSALYLCASRSGTAGGPYEQYFGPGTRLTVT.

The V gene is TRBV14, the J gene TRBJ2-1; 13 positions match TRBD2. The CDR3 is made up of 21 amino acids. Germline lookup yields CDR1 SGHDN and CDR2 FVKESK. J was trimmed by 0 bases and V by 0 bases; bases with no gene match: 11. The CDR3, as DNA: TGTGCCAGCAGCCAAGACAGGGGACTAGCGGGAATTAGGGACTCCTACAATGAGCAGTTCTTC. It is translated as CASSQDRGLAGIRDSYNEQFF.

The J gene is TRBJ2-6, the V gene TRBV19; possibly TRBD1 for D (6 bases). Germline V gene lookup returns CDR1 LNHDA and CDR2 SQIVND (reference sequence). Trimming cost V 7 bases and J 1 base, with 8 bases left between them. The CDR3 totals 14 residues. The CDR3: CASTTGSGANVLTF. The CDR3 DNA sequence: TGTGCCAGTACTACAGGGTCTGGGGCCAACGTCCTGACTTTC.

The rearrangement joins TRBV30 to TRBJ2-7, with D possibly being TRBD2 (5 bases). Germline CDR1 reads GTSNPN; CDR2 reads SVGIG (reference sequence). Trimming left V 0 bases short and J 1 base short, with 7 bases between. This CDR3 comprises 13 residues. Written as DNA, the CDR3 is TGTGCCTGGAGTGTAGGAGGTTCCTACGAGCAGTACTTC. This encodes CAWSVGGSYEQYF.

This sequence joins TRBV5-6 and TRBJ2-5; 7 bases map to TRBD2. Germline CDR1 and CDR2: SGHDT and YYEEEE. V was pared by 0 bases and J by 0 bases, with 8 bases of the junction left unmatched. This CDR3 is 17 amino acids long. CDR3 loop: CASSLDLGGTYQETQYF. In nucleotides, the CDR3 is TGTGCCAGCAGCTTGGATCTGGGAGGGACGTACCAAGAGACCCAGTACTTC. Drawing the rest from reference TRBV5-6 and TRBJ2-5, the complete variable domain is DAGVTQSPTHLIKTRGQQVTLRCSPKSGHDTVSWYQQALGQGPQFIFQYYEEEERQRGNFPDRFSGHQFPNYSSELNVNALLLGDSALYLCASSLDLGGTYQETQYFGPGTRLLVL.

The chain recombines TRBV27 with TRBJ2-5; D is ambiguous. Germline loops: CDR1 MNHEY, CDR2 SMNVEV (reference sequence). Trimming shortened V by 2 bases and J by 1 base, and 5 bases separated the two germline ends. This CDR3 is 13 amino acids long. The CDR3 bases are TGTGCCAGCAGTTTACGACTCCAAGAGACCCAGTACTTC. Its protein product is CASSLRLQETQYF.

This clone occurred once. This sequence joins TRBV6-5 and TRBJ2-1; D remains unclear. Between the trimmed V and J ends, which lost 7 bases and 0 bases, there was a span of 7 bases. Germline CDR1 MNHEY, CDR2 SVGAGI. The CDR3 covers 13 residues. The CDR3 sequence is CASTPRSYNEQFF. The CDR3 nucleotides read TGTGCCAGCACCCCCCGCTCCTACAATGAGCAGTTCTTC.

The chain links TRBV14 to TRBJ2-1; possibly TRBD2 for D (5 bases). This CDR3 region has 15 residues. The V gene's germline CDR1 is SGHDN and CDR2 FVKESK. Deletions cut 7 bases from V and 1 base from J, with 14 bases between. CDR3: CASTEREGSYNEQFF. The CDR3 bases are TGTGCCAGCACCGAACGAGAGGGATCCTACAATGAGCAGTTCTTC.

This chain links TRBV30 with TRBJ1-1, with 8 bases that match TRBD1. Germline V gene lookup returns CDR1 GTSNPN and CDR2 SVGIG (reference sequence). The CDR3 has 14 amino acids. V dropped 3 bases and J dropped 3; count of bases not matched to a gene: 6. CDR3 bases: TGTGCCTGGAGCCCGGACAGGGAGGACACTGAAGCTTTCTTT. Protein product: CAWSPDREDTEAFF. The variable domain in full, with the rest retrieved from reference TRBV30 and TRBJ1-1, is SQTIHQWPATLVQPVGSPLSLECTVEGTSNPNLYWYRQAAGRGLQLLFYSVGIGQISSEVPQNLSASRPQDRQFILSSKKLLLSDSGFYLCAWSPDREDTEAFFGQGTRLTVV.

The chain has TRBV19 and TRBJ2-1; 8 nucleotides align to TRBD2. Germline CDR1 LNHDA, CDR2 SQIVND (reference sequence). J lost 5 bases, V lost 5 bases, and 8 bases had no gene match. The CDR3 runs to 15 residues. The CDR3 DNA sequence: TGTGCCAGTAGTGTTTCTAGCGGGTCAAACAATGAGCAGTTCTTC. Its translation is CASSVSSGSNNEQFF.

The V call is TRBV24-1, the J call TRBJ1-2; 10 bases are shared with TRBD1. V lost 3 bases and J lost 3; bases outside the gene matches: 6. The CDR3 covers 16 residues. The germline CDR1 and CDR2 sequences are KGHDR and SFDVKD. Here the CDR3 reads CATSDARTGGDYGYTF. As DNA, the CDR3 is TGTGCCACCAGTGATGCCAGGACAGGGGGTGACTATGGCTACACCTTC.

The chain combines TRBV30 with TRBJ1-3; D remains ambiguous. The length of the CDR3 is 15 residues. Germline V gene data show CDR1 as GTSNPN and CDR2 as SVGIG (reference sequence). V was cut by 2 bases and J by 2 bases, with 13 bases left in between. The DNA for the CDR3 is TGTGCCTGGAGTCTGGGAGGGTCTGCTGGAAACACCATATATTTT. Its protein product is CAWSLGGSAGNTIYF.

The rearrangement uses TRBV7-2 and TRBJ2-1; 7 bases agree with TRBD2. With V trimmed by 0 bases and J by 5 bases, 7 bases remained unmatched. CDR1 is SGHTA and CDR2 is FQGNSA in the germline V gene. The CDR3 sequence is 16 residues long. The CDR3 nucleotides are TGTGCCAGCAGCTTAGCACCTCTAGCGGCTAACAATGAGCAGTTCTTC. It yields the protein CASSLAPLAANNEQFF.

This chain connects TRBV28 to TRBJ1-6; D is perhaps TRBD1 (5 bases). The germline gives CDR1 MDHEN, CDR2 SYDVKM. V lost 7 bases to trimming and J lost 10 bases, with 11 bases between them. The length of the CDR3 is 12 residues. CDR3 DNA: TGTGCCAGCACCGGGGGTGAATCACCCCTCCACTTT. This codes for CASTGGESPLHF.